The 5 T cell receptor beta chains below were found in one sample sequenced in a study of T cell repertoires and Cas9 in healthy adults. Only in-frame clones appear in the TCRdb table, and some are missing; sequencing was by immunoSEQ multiplex PCR. Of around 20,000 clones in the sample, about 92% were seen once. Sequenced input: CD4+ effector T cells (CD127+, CD25-, CD137-, CD154-) from PBMCs; culture status not recorded. The receptors originated from a human donor in good health.

V usage is TRBV20-1 and J usage is TRBJ2-1, with D possibly being TRBD1 (5 bases). Between the trimmed V and J ends, which lost 8 bases and 6 bases, there was a span of 11 bases. Germline-derived CDR1 and CDR2 are DFQATT and SNEGSKA (reference sequence). CDR3 length: 11 amino acids. The CDR3 spells CSTWGSNEQFF. CDR3 DNA: TGCAGTACCTGGGGCAGCAATGAGCAGTTCTTC.

This clone was recorded only once. The genes are TRBV29-1 and TRBJ2-3; 9 bases align to TRBD1. Losses at the gene ends were 7 bases for V and 10 bases for J; bases not matched to a gene: 9. The CDR3 sequence is 12 residues long. The germline V gene has CDR1 SQVTM and CDR2 ANQGSEA. For the CDR3, the DNA is TGCAGCGCCGGACAGGGGAATGGAGCGCAGTATTTT. Residues: CSAGQGNGAQYF.

The chain carries TRBV28 and TRBJ1-2; D call uncertain. The CDR3 covers 12 residues. The V gene lost 6 bases and the J gene lost 5 bases, with 10 bases spanning the gap. Germline CDR1 is MDHEN and CDR2 is SYDVKM. The CDR3 DNA sequence: TGTGCCAGCAGATCAGCACCTTATGGCTACACCTTC. Protein: CASRSAPYGYTF.

The rearrangement links TRBV7-8 to TRBJ2-2; the D is unclear. This CDR3 contains 15 residues. Trimming removed 7 bases from V and 4 bases from J, with 16 bases in between. Germline-derived CDR1 and CDR2 are SGHVS and FQNEAQ. The CDR3 nucleotides are TGTGCCAGCACGTCCTTGGTAGACTTCACCGGGGAGCTGTTTTTT. It yields the protein CASTSLVDFTGELFF.

This clone occurred a few times. This sequence joins TRBV14 and TRBJ2-7, with D possibly TRBD1 on 5 matching bases. The CDR3 sequence is 13 residues long. CDR1 SGHDN and CDR2 FVKESK come from the germline V gene. V shed 4 bases and J shed 3 bases, with 10 bases lying between them. CDR3 coding DNA: TGTGCCAGCAGCCGACAGATCGGCTACGAGCAGTACTTC. Translation gives CASSRQIGYEQYF.